This note documents a single T cell receptor beta chain sequence. What it binds is not known. The source of the sample is a study of shared clonotypes between healthy human individuals. In germline, CDR1 is MNHEY, CDR2 SMNVEV (reference sequence). Trimming cost V 4 bases and J 0 bases; bases outside gene matches: 9. The CDR3 is 17 amino acids. Adults of Caucasian background living in Nashville, Tennessee made up all donors. Study observations and caveats: Only blood underwent sampling, and tissue repertoires likely differ.

An even split of each subset's genomic DNA across several immunoSEQ plates was performed. Here immunoSEQ multiplex PCR was the method, and the copy in TCRdb shows in-frame clones only, minus some. The sample lists 1.6 million or so clones; about 98.5% were seen once. V usage is TRBV27 and J usage is TRBJ1-5, with 7 bases aligning to TRBD1. The source of this sequence is a man between 25 and 39 years old in good health. The sequenced material came from naive CD4+ T cells sorted from blood. Subset defined: CD45RA+ positively selected. The CDR3 sequence is CASSYPGQTDSNQPQHF. In DNA form, the CDR3 reads TGTGCCAGCAGTTATCCGGGACAGACCGATAGCAATCAGCCCCAGCATTTT.